These 9 T cell receptor beta chains were sequenced from one sample in a study of T-cell reconstitution after alpha-beta-depleted transplantation in children. This sample's TCRbeta library carried unique molecular identifier barcodes. One entry per CDR3 protein results from TCRdb running MiXCR on the PCR reads. Here the sample spans a few hundred thousand distinct CDR3 sequences, around 13% being singletons. The specimen comprised PBMCs from the stem cell graft donor, sampled from the stem cell graft. All receptors derive from a human donor who donated a stem cell graft to a child with combined immunodeficiency.

This chain connects TRBV7-2 to TRBJ1-2, with TRBD1 matching 10 bases. Germline CDR1 and CDR2: SGHTA and FQGNSA. This CDR3 contains 14 residues. V trimming: 3 bases; J trimming: 3 bases; junction bases outside the gene matches: 1. The CDR3 DNA sequence: TGTGCCAGCAGCTTCGGGACAGGGGACTATGGCTACACCTTC. Its translation is CASSFGTGDYGYTF.

This clonotype was recorded many times. The chain recombines TRBV12-3 or TRBV12-4 with TRBJ2-1; 8 bases align to TRBD2. The length of the CDR3 is 14 residues. The ends lost 6 bases at V and 8 bases at J; junction bases unmatched: 9. CDR3: CASRGLVWNDEQFF. CDR3 nucleotides: TGTGCCAGCAGGGGACTAGTCTGGAACGATGAGCAGTTCTTC.

This clonotype has a count of ten or more. The rearrangement uses TRBV6-1 and TRBJ2-7; 7 nucleotides match TRBD1. The CDR3 is 13 residues long. The ends lost 6 bases at V and 4 bases at J; junction bases unmatched: 6. Per germline, CDR1 MNHNS and CDR2 SASEGT. The CDR3 loop is CASRRDRNYEQYF. The CDR3 DNA reads as TGTGCCAGCAGACGGGACAGAAATTACGAGCAGTACTTC.

This clonotype was observed a handful of times. V is TRBV20-1 and J is TRBJ2-5; no firm D call. The V and J ends lost 2 bases and 5 bases respectively, with 12 bases between them. The CDR3 loop spans 13 amino acids. Per germline, CDR1 DFQATT and CDR2 SNEGSKA (reference sequence). The CDR3 is CSARSSPWETQYF. The DNA for the CDR3 is TGCAGTGCTAGATCCTCGCCCTGGGAGACCCAGTACTTC.

This clonotype was seen a handful of times. The chain has TRBV4-3 and TRBJ1-2; D call uncertain. V was cut by 4 bases and J by 3 bases, with 18 bases left in between. The germline V gene encodes CDR1 LGHNA and CDR2 YSLEER. This CDR3 spans 16 amino acids. CDR3 nucleotides: TGCGCCAGCAGCCCAGTCTTAGGACTACTTCACTATGGCTACACCTTC. Encoded protein: CASSPVLGLLHYGYTF.

The rearrangement links TRBV30 to TRBJ2-2; possibly TRBD1 for D (5 bases). The CDR3 contains 15 residues. Germline values: CDR1 GTSNPN, CDR2 SVGIG (reference sequence). V lost 0 bases and J 1 base, leaving 9 bases between the germline ends. The CDR3 is CAWSVGQGNTGELFF. DNA of the CDR3: TGTGCCTGGAGTGTCGGCCAGGGGAACACCGGGGAGCTGTTTTTT.

This clonotype has only a few counts. The V call is TRBV6-2 or TRBV6-3, the J call TRBJ2-7; D not resolved. This CDR3 spans 11 amino acids. Trimming stripped 2 bases from V and 5 bases from J, with 4 bases between. Germline lookup yields CDR1 MNHEY and CDR2 SVGEGT. CDR3 region: CASSYVHEQYF. The CDR3 region has the DNA TGTGCCAGCAGTTACGTCCACGAGCAGTACTTC.

The V call is TRBV5-1, the J call TRBJ1-5; possible D gene TRBD1, 5 bases. CDR1 is SGHRS and CDR2 is YFSETQ in the germline V gene. The CDR3 totals 14 residues. With 0 bases removed from V and 7 bases from J, the gap between germline ends came to 11 bases. Here the CDR3 DNA reads TGCGCCAGCAGCTTGGGGGGCGGTGAACAGCCCCAGCATTTT. This translates into CASSLGGGEQPQHF.

This clonotype was seen repeatedly, ten times or more. The chain has TRBV7-8 and TRBJ2-7; no clear D. V was cut by 1 base and J by 10 bases, with 17 bases left in between. The germline CDR1 and CDR2 sequences are SGHVS and FQNEAQ. The CDR3 loop spans 14 amino acids. CDR3 nucleotides: TGTGCCAGCAGCTTAGAACCGACTGGAAAGCAACAGTACTTC. Translated: CASSLEPTGKQQYF.